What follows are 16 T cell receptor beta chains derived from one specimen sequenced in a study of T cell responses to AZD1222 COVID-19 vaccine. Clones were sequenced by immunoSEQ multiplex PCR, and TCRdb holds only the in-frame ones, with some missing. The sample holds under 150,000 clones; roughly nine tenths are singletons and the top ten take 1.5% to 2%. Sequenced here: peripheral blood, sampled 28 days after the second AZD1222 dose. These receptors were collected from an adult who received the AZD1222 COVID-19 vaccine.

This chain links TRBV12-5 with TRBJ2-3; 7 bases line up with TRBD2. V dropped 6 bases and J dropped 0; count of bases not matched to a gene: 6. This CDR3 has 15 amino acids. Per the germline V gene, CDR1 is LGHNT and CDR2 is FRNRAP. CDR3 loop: CASGDTSASTDTQYF. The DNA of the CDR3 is TGTGCTAGTGGAGATACTAGCGCTAGCACAGATACGCAGTATTTT.

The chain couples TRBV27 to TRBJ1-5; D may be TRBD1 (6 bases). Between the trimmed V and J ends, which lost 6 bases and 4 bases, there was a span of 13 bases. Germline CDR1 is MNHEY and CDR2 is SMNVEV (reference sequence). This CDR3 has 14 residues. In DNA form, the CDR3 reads TGTGCCAGCAGGAGTACAGGGCTTAATCAGCCCCAGCATTTT. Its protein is CASRSTGLNQPQHF.

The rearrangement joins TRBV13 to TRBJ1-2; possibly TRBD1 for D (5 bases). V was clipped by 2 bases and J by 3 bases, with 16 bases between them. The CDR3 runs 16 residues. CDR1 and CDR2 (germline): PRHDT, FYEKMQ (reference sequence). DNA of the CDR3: TGTGCCAGCAGCTTATCCGGGGGAGAAGGGGACTATGGCTACACCTTC. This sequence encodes CASSLSGGEGDYGYTF.

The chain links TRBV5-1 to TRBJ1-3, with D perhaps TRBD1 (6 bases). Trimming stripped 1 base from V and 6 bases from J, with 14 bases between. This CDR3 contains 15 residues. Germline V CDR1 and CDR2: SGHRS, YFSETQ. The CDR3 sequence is CASSLTGTIKNTIYF. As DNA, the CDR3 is TGCGCCAGCAGCTTGACCGGGACAATCAAAAACACCATATATTTT. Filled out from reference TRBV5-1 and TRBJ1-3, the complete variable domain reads KAGVTQTPRYLIKTRGQQVTLSCSPISGHRSVSWYQQTPGQGLQFLFEYFSETQRNKGNFPGRFSGRQFSNSRSEMNVSTLELGDSALYLCASSLTGTIKNTIYFGEGSWLTVV.

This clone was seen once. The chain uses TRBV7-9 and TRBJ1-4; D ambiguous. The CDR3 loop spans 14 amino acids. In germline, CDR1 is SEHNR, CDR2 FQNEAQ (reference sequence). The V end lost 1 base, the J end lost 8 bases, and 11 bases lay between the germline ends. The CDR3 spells CASSLGGGREKLFF. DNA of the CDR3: TGTGCCAGCAGCTTAGGAGGAGGGCGGGAAAAACTGTTTTTT.

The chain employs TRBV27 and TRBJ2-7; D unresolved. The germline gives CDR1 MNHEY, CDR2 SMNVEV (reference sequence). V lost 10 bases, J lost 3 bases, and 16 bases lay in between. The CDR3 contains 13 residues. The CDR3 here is CATARPVDYEQYF. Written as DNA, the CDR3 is TGTGCCACCGCTCGACCGGTGGACTACGAGCAGTACTTC.

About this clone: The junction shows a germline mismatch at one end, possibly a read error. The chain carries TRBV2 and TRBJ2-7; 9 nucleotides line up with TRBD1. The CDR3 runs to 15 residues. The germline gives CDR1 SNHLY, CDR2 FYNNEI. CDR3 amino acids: CTSSKEGQGFYEQYF. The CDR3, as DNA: TGTACCAGCAGTAAGGAAGGACAGGGGTTCTACGAGCAGTACTTC. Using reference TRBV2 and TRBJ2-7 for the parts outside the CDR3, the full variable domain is EPEVTQTPSHQVTQMGQEVILRCVPISNHLYFYWYRQILGQKVEFLVSFYNNEISEKSEIFDDQFSVERPDGSNFTLKIRSTKLEDSAMYFCTSSKEGQGFYEQYFGPGTRLTVT.

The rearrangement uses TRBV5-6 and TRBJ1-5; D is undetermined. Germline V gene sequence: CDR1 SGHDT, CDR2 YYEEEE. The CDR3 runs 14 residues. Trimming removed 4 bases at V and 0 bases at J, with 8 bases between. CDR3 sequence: CASSTSRSNQPQHF. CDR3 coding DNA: TGTGCCAGCAGCACCAGCCGTAGCAATCAGCCCCAGCATTTT.

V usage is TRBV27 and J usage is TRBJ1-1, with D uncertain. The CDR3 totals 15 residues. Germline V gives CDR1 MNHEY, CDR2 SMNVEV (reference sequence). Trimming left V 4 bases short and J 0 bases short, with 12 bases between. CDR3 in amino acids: CASSSRRHMNTEAFF. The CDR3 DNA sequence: TGTGCCAGCAGTTCCCGCAGACACATGAACACTGAAGCTTTCTTT.

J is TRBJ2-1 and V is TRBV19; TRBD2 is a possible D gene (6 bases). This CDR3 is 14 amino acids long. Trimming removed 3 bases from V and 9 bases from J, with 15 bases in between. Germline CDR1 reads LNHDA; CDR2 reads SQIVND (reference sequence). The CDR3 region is CASSILPSAGEQFF. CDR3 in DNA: TGTGCCAGTAGTATTCTCCCTAGCGCGGGTGAGCAGTTCTTC.

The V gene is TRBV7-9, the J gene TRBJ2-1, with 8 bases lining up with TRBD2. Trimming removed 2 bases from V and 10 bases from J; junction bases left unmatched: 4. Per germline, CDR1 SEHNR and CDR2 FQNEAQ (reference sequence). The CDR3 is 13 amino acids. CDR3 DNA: TGTGCCAGCAGCTTAAGCTTAGCGGGAGAGCAGTTCTTC. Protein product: CASSLSLAGEQFF.

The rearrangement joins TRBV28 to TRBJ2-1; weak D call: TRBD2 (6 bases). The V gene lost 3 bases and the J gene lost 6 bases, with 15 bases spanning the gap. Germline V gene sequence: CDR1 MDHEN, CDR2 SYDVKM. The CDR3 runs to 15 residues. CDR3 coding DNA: TGTGCCAGCAGTTTGGGCGGGAATGGTCCCAATGAGCAGTTCTTC. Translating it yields CASSLGGNGPNEQFF. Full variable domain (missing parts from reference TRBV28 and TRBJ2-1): DVKVTQSSRYLVKRTGEKVFLECVQDMDHENMFWYRQDPGLGLRLIYFSYDVKMKEKGDIPEGYSVSREKKERFSLILESASTNQTSMYLCASSLGGNGPNEQFFGPGTRLTVL.

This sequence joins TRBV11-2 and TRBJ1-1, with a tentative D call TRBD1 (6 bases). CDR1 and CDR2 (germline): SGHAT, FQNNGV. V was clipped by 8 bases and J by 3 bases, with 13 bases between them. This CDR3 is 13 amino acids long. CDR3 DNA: TGTGCCAGCGAAGGGGGGATGGACACTGAAGCTTTCTTT. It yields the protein CASEGGMDTEAFF.

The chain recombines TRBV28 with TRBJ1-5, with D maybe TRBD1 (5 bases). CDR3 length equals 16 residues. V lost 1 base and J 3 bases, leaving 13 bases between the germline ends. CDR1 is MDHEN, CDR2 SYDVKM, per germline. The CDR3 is CASSLLGSGNNQPQHF. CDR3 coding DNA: TGTGCCAGCAGTTTATTGGGTTCAGGGAACAATCAGCCCCAGCATTTT.

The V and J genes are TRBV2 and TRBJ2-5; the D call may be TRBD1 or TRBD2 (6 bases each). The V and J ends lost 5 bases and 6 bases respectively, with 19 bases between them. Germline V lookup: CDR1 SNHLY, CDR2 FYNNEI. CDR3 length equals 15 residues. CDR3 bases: TGTGCCAGCAGTTTACAGGGTGGTGCGGGAAAGACCCAGTACTTC. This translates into CASSLQGGAGKTQYF.

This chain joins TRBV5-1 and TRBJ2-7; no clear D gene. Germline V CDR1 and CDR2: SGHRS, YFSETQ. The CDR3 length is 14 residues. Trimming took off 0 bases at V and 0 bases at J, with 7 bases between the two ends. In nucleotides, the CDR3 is TGCGCCAGCAGCTTGGGGGCACTCTCCTACGAGCAGTACTTC. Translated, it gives CASSLGALSYEQYF.